This T cell receptor (beta chain) is from a study of T-cell memory formation after mild COVID-19. A single record per CDR3 protein comes from TCRdb applying MiXCR to the 5' RACE reads. This table holds fewer than 150,000 distinct CDR3 sequences, around 14% found once. Broader study findings: Clones that contracted clustered mainly in CM and EM if CD4+ and in EMRA if CD8+.

Trimming removed 6 bases at V and 0 bases at J, with 17 bases between. There are 18 residues in the CDR3. Germline values: CDR1 KGHDR, CDR2 SFDVKD. This clonotype was seen ten or more times. Its antigen is still unknown. The chain couples TRBV24-1 to TRBJ2-6; D possibly corresponds to TRBD1 (5 bases). The sequence was collected from an adult woman who had mild COVID-19 (a few samples of this study predate the infection). Cell type and time point are not known. Sequenced: PBMCs or a T cell subset sorted from them (not recorded which). The CDR3 sequence: CATSKTQVDNSGANVLTF. In DNA form, the CDR3 reads TGTGCCACCAGTAAAACACAGGTGGACAACTCTGGGGCCAACGTCCTGACTTTC.